This TCR beta chain was identified in a study of blood T cell repertoires in COVID-19. Turning to the study itself: Sample material is recorded as cDNA or gDNA derived from T cells, B-cell-depleted T cells, or PBMCs.

The CDR3 sequence is 16 residues long. CDR1 MNHNS and CDR2 SASEGT come from the germline V gene. Deletions cut 6 bases from V and 5 bases from J, with 20 bases between. Profiling relied on immunoSEQ multiplex PCR, and the TCRdb table lists in-frame clones only, not all of them. The sample comprises approximately 110,000 clones, approximately 85% of which are singletons, and around 5.5% rests with the top ten. This clonotype originated in a woman aged 55-69 years with COVID-19, enrolled during active disease. Sequencing used peripheral blood. V is TRBV6-1 and J is TRBJ2-1, with D tentatively TRBD2 (7 bases). The CDR3 region has the DNA TGTGCCAGCAGAGAATATCGGGGGGCCGGCCACAATGAGCAGTTCTTC. As protein: CASREYRGAGHNEQFF.